Below, 2 T cell receptor beta chains from the same sample are listed, as sequenced in a study of early T cells in non-severe SARS-CoV-2 infection. In TCRdb, the 5' RACE reads were re-called with MiXCR into one record per CDR3 protein. This table holds tens of thousands of distinct CDR3 sequences, less than 8.5% found once. The specimen sequenced was whole blood. These receptors were taken from an adult who was a healthcare worker with PCR-confirmed SARS-CoV-2 infection or an uninfected control (not recorded which).

The chain recombines TRBV4-3 with TRBJ2-1; the D gene is possibly TRBD2 (5 bases). CDR3 length: 15 residues. Germline V gene sequence: CDR1 LGHNA, CDR2 YSLEER. Trimming took off 4 bases at V and 8 bases at J, with 18 bases between the two ends. CDR3 residues: CASSRYVEGLHEQFF. CDR3 coding DNA: TGCGCCAGCAGCCGATATGTAGAGGGTTTGCATGAGCAGTTCTTC.

This clonotype was counted at least ten times. V and J are TRBV5-1 and TRBJ2-7; TRBD2 is a possible D gene (6 bases). Germline assignment: CDR1 SGHRS and CDR2 YFSETQ. Deletions cut 5 bases from V and 2 bases from J, with 17 bases between. The CDR3 spans 15 residues. The CDR3 nucleotides are TGCGCCAGCAGTCTGCCTAAGGAGGGCGCCTACGAGCAGTACTTC. Its translation: CASSLPKEGAYEQYF.